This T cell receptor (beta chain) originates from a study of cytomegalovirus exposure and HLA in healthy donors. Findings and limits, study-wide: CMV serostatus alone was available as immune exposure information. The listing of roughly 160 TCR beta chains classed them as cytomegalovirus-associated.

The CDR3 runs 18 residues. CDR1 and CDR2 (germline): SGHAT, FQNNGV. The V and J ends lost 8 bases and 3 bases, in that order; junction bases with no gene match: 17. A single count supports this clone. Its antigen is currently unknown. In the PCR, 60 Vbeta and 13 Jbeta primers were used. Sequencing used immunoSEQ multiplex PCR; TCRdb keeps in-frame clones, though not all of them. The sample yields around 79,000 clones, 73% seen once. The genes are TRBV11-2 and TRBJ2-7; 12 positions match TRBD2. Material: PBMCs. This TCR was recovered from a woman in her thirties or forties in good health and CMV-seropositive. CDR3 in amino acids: CASVAGTSGFGGFYEQYF. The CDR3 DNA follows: TGTGCCAGCGTTGCCGGGACTAGCGGGTTTGGTGGATTCTACGAGCAGTACTTC.